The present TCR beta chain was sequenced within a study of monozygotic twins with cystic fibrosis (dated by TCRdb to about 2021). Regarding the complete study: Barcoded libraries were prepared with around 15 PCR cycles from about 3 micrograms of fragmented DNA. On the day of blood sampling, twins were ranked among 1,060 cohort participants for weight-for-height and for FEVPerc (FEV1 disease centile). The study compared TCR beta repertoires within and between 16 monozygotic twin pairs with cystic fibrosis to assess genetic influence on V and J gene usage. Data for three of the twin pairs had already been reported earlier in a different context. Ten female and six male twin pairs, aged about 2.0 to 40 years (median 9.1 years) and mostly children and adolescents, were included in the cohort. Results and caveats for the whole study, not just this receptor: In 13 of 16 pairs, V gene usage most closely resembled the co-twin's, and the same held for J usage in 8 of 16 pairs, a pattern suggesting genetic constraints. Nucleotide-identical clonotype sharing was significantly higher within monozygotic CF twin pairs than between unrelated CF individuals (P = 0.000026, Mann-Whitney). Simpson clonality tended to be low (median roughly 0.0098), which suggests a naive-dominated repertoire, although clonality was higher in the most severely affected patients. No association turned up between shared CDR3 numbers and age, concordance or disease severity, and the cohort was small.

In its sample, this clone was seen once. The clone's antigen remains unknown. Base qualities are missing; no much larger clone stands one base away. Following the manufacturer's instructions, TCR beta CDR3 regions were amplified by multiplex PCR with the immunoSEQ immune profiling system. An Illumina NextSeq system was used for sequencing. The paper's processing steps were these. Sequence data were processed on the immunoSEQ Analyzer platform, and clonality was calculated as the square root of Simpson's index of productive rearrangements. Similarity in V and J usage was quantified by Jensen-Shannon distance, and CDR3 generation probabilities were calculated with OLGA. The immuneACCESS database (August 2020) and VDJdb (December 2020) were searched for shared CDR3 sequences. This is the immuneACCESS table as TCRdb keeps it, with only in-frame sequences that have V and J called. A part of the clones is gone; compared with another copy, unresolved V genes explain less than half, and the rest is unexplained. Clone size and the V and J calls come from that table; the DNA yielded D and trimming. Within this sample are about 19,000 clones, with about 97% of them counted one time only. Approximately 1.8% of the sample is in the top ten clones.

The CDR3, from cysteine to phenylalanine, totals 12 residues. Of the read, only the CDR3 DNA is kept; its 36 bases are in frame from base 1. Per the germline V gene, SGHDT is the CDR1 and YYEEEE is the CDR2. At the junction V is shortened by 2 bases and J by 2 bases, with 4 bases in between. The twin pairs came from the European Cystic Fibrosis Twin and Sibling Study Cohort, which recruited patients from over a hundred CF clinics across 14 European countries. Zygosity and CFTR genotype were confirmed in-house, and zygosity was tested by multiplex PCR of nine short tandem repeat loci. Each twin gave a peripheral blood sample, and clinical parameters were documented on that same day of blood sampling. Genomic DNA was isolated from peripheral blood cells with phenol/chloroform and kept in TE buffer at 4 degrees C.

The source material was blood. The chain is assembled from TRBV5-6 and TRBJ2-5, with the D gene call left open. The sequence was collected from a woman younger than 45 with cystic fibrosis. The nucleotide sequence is TGTGCCAGCAGCTTTGAACAAGAGACCCAGTACTTC. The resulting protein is CASSFEQETQYF.